This T cell receptor (beta chain) was sequenced for a study of blood T cell repertoires in COVID-19. Study details: COVID-19 samples from acute and convalescent phases originated in the United States, Italy and Spain.

Per the germline V gene, CDR1 is LNHDA and CDR2 is SQIVND (reference sequence). V shed 7 bases and J 5 bases; nucleotides not matched to a gene: 6. CDR3 length: 13 amino acids. Produced via immunoSEQ multiplex PCR; TCRdb's table is partial and in-frame only. The sample lists roughly 200,000 clones, 75% to 90% occurring once. Sample: peripheral blood. This TCR came from a human donor with active or convalescent COVID-19. The donor label of this sample is uncertain. The rearrangement uses TRBV19 and TRBJ1-1; 8 bases align to TRBD1. The CDR3 region is CASIDRGATEAFF. Here the CDR3 DNA reads TGTGCCAGTATAGACAGGGGTGCGACTGAAGCTTTCTTT.